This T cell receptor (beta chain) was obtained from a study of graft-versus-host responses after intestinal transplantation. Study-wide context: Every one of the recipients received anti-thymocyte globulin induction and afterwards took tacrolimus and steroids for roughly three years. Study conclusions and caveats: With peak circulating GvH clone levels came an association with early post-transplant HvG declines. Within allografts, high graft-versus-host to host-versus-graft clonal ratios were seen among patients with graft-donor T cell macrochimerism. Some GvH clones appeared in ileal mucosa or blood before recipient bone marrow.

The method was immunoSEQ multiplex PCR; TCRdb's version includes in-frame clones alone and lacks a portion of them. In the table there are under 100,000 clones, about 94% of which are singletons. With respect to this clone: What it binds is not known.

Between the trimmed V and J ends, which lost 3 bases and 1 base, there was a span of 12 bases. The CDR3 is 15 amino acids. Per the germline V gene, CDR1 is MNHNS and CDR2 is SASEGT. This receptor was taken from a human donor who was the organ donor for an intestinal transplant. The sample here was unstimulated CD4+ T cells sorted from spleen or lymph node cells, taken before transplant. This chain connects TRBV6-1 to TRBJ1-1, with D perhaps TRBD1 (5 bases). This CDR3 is CASSDWGSGNTEAFF. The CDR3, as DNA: TGTGCCAGCAGTGATTGGGGGTCGGGGAACACTGAAGCTTTCTTT.